Listed below are T cell receptor beta chains from one sample, sequenced in a study of T cells after yellow fever vaccination. TCRdb fed the 5' RACE reads into MiXCR, producing one record per CDR3 protein. Among fewer than 450,000 distinct CDR3 sequences listed, 3% to 4.5% were seen once. The specimen comprised PBMCs, sampled 5 days after the yellow fever booster vaccination. These receptors were obtained from a man between 18 and 35 years old who received the YFV17D yellow fever vaccine. CDR3s leave out the opening cysteine and the closing phenylalanine or tryptophan. Not all rows give a size; the values are once, few, many and, for expanded clones, a class.

j_gene: TRBJ1-1
v_gene: TRBV4-1
abundance: NA
CDR3aa: ASSRGLTANTEAF

j_gene: TRBJ1-1
v_gene: TRBV29-1
abundance: many
CDR3aa: SGRDGNTEAF

j_gene: TRBJ1-4
v_gene: TRBV11-2
abundance: few
CDR3aa: ASRGTNEKLF

j_gene: TRBJ2-2
v_gene: TRBV7-3
abundance: many
CDR3aa: ASSPTGTDGELF

j_gene: TRBJ1-1
v_gene: TRBV9
abundance: few
CDR3aa: ASSLRTGEYTEAF

j_gene: TRBJ2-6
v_gene: TRBV6-5
abundance: few
CDR3aa: ASSPDTLSGANVLT

j_gene: TRBJ2-3
v_gene: TRBV4-3
abundance: NA
CDR3aa: ASSRGDRDTQY

j_gene: TRBJ2-1
v_gene: TRBV20-1
abundance: NA
CDR3aa: SARRGDHGSYNEQF

j_gene: TRBJ2-1
v_gene: TRBV7-2
abundance: many
CDR3aa: ASRSGGKDEQF

j_gene: TRBJ2-1
v_gene: TRBV18
abundance: few
CDR3aa: ASSPYGADNEQF

j_gene: TRBJ1-1
v_gene: TRBV4-3
abundance: many
CDR3aa: ASSNGQNTEAF

j_gene: TRBJ2-3
v_gene: TRBV20-1
abundance: many
CDR3aa: SAELRRTSDTDTQY

j_gene: TRBJ2-2
v_gene: TRBV3-1
abundance: many
CDR3aa: ASSHHGQGRAAELF

j_gene: TRBJ1-6
v_gene: TRBV20-1
abundance: NA
CDR3aa: SAAGRLNSPLH

j_gene: TRBJ2-1
v_gene: TRBV12-3/TRBV12-4
abundance: few
CDR3aa: ASRLNQEQF

j_gene: TRBJ1-1
v_gene: TRBV7-2
abundance: many
CDR3aa: ASSLVRGDAEAF

j_gene: TRBJ2-3
v_gene: TRBV7-8
abundance: few
CDR3aa: ASSSPGTGTDTQY

j_gene: TRBJ1-1
v_gene: TRBV7-6
abundance: few
CDR3aa: ASSFPGTGEYTEAF